The T cell receptor (beta chain) described here comes from a study of CD8 T cells in ankylosing spondylitis. A word on this clonotype: Antigen specificity is unknown.

Study-wide results and caveats: Clones linked to the disease showed a CD8+ phenotype. They occurred at relatively low frequencies in peripheral blood. The study looked at matched synovial fluid samples from ankylosing spondylitis patients. Disease-linked clones were reported to be significantly enriched there.

In TCRdb, the 5' RACE reads were re-called with MiXCR into one record per CDR3 protein. The repertoire holds 80,000 to 100,000 distinct CDR3 sequences, with roughly 9.6% as singletons. Germline V gene lookup returns CDR1 MDHEN and CDR2 SYDVKM. The V segment lost 8 bases and the J segment 2 bases; nucleotides outside the gene matches: 9. There are 15 residues in the CDR3. The chain couples TRBV28 to TRBJ2-3; 8 bases align to TRBD1. This TCR derives from a male donor with ankylosing spondylitis or in good health (not recorded which). Sequencing was done on a sample of blood, either unsorted or a sorted T cell fraction (not recorded which). CDR3 sequence (DNA): TGTGCCAGCCACAGAGGACAGGGACTCACAGATACGCAGTATTTT. Translation: CASHRGQGLTDTQYF. Supplemented by reference TRBV28 and TRBJ2-3, the full variable domain reads DVKVTQSSRYLVKRTGEKVFLECVQDMDHENMFWYRQDPGLGLRLIYFSYDVKMKEKGDIPEGYSVSREKKERFSLILESASTNQTSMYLCASHRGQGLTDTQYFGPGTRLTVL.